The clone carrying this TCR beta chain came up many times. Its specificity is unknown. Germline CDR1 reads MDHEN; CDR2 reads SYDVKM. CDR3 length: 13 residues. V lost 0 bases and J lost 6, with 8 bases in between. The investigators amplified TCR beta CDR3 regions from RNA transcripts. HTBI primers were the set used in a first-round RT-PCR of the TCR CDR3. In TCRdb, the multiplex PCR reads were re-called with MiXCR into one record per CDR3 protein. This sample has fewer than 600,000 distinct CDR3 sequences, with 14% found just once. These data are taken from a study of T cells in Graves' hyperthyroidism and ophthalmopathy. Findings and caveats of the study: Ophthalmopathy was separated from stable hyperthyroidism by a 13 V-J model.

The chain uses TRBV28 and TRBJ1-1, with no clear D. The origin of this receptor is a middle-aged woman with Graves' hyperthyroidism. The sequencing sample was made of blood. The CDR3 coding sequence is TGTGCCAGCAGTTTATGGCCCCACCCTGAAGCTTTCTTT. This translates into CASSLWPHPEAFF.